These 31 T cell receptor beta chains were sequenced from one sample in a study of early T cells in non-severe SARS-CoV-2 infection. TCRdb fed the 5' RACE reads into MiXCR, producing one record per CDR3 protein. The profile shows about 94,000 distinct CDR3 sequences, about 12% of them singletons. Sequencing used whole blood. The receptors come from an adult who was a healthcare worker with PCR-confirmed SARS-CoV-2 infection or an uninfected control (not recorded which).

Written as DNA, the CDR3 is TGCAGTGCCAAGGCCGGGACTAGCGGGGGGCCCTGGGAGACCCAGTACTTC. Amino acid sequence: CSAKAGTSGGPWETQYF. J is TRBJ2-5 and V is TRBV20-1; 15 bases line up with TRBD2. The CDR3 has 17 amino acids. CDR1 and CDR2 from the germline V gene are DFQATT and SNEGSKA (reference sequence). With 6 bases clipped from V and 5 bases from J, the junction kept 13 bases outside the gene matches.

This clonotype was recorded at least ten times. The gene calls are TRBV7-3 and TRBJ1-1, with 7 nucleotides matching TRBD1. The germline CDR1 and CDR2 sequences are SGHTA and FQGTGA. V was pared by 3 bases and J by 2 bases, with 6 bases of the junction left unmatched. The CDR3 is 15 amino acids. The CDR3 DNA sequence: TGTGCCAGCAGCTTGTTAGGGGGCCGCAACACTGAAGCTTTCTTT. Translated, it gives CASSLLGGRNTEAFF.

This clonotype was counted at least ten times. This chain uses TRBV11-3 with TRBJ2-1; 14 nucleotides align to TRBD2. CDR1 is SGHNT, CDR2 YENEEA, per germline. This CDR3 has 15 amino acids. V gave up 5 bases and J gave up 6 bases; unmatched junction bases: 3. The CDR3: CASSPGLAGGNEQFF. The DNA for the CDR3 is TGTGCCAGCAGCCCCGGACTAGCGGGGGGCAATGAGCAGTTCTTC.

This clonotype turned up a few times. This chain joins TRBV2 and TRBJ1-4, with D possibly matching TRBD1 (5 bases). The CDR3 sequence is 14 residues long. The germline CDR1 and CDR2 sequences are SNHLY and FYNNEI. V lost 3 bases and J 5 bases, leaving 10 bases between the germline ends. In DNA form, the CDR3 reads TGTGCCAGCAGTGAGCCCCGGGGCAATGAAAAACTGTTTTTT. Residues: CASSEPRGNEKLFF.

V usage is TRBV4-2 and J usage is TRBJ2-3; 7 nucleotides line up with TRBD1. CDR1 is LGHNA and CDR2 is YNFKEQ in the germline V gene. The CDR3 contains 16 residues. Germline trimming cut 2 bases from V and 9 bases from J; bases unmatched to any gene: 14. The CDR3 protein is CASSQPGDSKQRTQYF. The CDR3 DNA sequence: TGTGCCAGCAGCCAACCAGGGGACAGCAAGCAAAGAACGCAGTATTTT.

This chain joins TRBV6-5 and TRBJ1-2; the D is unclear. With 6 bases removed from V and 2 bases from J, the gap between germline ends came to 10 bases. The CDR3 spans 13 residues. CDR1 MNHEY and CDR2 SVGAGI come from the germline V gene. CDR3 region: CASSKTANYGYTF. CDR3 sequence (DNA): TGTGCCAGCAGCAAGACGGCCAACTATGGCTACACCTTC.

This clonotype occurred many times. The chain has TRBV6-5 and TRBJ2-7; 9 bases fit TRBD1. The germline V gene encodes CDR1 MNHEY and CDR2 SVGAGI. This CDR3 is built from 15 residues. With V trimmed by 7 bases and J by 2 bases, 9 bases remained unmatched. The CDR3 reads CASIPDRGSAYEQYF. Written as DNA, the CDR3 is TGTGCCAGCATACCCGACAGGGGGTCGGCCTACGAGCAGTACTTC.

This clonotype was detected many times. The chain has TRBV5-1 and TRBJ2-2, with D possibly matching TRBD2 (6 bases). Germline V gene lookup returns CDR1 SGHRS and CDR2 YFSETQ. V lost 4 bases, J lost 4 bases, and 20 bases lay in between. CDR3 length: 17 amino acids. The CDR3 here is CASSPGPSGGSTGELFF. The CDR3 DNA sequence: TGCGCCAGCAGCCCTGGACCATCCGGGGGAAGCACCGGGGAGCTGTTTTTT.

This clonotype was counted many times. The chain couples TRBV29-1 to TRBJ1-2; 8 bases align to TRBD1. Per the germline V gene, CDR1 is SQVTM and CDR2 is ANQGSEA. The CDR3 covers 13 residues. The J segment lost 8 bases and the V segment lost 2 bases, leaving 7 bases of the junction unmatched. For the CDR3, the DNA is TGCAGCGTTGAACAGGGGGCAGGGTTGGGCTACACCTTC. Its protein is CSVEQGAGLGYTF.

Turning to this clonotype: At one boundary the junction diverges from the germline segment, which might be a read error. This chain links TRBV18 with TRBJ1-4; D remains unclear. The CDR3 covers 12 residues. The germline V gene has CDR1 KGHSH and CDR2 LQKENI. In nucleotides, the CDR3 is TGTGCCAACTCACCGGGCGGGGAAAAACTGTTTTTT. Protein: CANSPGGEKLFF.

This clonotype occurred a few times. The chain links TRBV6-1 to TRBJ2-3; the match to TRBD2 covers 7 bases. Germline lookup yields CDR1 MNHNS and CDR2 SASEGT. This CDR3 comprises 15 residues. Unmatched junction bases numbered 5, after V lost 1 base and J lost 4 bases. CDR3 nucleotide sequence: TGTGCCAGCAGTGAAGGCGGCGGGGGTGCAGATACGCAGTATTTT. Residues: CASSEGGGGADTQYF.

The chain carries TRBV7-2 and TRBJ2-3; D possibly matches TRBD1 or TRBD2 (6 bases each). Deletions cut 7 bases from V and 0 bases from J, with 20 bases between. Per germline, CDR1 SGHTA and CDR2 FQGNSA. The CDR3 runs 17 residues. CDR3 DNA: TGTGCCAGCACCATCGGGGGCCGGTATGTTAGCACAGATACGCAGTATTTT. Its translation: CASTIGGRYVSTDTQYF.

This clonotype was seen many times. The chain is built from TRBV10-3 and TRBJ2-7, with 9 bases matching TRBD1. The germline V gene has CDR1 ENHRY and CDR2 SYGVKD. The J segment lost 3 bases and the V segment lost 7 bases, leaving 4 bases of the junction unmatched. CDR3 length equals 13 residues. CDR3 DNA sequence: TGTGCCATCAACCCGGGACAGGGCTACGAGCAGTACTTC. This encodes CAINPGQGYEQYF.

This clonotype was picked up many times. CDR3 residues: CASSMVAGGPQETQYF. The CDR3 DNA sequence: TGTGCCAGTAGTATGGTAGCGGGGGGCCCCCAAGAGACCCAGTACTTC. The rearrangement links TRBV19 to TRBJ2-5; TRBD2 matches at 10 bases. Per germline, CDR1 LNHDA and CDR2 SQIVND (reference sequence). This CDR3 contains 16 residues. The trim removed 3 bases at V and 1 base at J, leaving 5 bases unmatched.

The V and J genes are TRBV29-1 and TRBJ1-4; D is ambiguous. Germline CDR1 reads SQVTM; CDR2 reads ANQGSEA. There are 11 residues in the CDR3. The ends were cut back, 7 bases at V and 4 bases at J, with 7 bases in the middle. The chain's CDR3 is CSARYNEKLFF. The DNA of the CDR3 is TGCAGCGCCCGCTATAATGAAAAACTGTTTTTT.

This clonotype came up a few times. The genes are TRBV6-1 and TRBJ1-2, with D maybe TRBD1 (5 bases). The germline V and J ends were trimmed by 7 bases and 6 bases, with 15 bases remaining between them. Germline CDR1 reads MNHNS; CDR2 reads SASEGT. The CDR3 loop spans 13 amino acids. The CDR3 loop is CASTEWDVDGYTF. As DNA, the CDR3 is TGTGCCAGCACCGAATGGGACGTAGATGGCTACACCTTC.

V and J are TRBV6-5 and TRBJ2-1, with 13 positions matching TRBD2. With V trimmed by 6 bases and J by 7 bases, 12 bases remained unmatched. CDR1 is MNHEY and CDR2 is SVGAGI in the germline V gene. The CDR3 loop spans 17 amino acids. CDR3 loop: CASSRILTSGGANEQFF. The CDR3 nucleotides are TGTGCCAGCAGCCGAATCCTCACTAGCGGGGGGGCGAATGAGCAGTTCTTC.

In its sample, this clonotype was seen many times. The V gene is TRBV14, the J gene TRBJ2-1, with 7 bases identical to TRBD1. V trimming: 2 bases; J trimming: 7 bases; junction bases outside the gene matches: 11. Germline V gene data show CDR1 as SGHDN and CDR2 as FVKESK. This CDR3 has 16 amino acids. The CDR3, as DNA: TGTGCCAGCAGCCAAACGACAGGGCGAGAGGGAAATGAGCAGTTCTTC. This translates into CASSQTTGREGNEQFF.

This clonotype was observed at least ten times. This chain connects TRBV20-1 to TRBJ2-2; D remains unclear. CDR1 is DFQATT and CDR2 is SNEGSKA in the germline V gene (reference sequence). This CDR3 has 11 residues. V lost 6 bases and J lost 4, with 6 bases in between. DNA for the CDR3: TGCAGTGCCACGACCACCGGGGAGCTGTTTTTT. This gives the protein CSATTTGELFF.

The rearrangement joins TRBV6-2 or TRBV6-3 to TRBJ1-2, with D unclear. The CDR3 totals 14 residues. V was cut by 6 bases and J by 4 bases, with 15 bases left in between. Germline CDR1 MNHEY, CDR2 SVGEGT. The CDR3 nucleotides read TGTGCCAGCAGGGGATCTGCGGTGACCTATGGCTACACCTTC. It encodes CASRGSAVTYGYTF.

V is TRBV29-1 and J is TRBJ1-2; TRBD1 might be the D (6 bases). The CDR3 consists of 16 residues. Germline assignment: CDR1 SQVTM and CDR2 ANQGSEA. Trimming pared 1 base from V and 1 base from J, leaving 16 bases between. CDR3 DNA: TGCAGCGTTGAAGGACCAACAGGGATTGATAACTATGGCTACACCTTC. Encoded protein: CSVEGPTGIDNYGYTF.

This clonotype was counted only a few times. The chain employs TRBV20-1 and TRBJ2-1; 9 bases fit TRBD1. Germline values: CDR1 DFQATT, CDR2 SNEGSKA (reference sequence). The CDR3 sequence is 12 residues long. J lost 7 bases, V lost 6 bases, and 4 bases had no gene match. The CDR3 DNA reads TGCAGTGCCACAGGGGGCAGGAATGAGCAGTTCTTC. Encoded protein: CSATGGRNEQFF.

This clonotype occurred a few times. CDR3 in amino acids: CASSFAGTGANYGYTF. The CDR3, as DNA: TGTGCCAGCAGCTTTGCCGGGACAGGGGCTAACTATGGCTACACCTTC. V gene TRBV7-9 combines with J gene TRBJ1-2; TRBD1 agrees at 10 bases. CDR1 SEHNR and CDR2 FQNEAQ come from the germline V gene (reference sequence). The CDR3 spans 16 residues. Trimming at V came to 3 bases and at J to 0 bases, leaving 4 bases not matched to a gene.

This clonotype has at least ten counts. CDR3 loop: CASSLVAGQILTDTQYF. The CDR3, as DNA: TGTGCCAGCAGCTTAGTGGCCGGACAGATCCTCACAGATACGCAGTATTTT. The chain joins TRBV7-2 to TRBJ2-3, with D possibly TRBD1 on 6 matching bases. This CDR3 has 17 amino acids. Germline CDR1 and CDR2: SGHTA and FQGNSA. The ends were cut back, 1 base at V and 2 bases at J, with 16 bases in the middle.

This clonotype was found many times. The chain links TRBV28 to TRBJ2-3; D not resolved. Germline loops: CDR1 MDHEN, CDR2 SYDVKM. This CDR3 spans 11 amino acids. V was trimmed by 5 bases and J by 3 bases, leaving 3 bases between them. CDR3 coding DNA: TGTGCCAGCAGTGCTACAGATACGCAGTATTTT. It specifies CASSATDTQYF.

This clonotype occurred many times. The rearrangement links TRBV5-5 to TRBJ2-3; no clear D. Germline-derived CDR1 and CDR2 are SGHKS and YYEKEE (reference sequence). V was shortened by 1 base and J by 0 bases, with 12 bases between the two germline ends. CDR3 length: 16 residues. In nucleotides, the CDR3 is TGTGCCAGCAGCTTGCCCCTTGATCTAAGCACAGATACGCAGTATTTT. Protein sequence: CASSLPLDLSTDTQYF. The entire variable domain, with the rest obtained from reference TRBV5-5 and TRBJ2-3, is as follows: DAGVTQSPTHLIKTRGQQVTLRCSPISGHKSVSWYQQVLGQGPQFIFQYYEKEERGRGNFPDRFSARQFPNYSSELNVNALLLGDSALYLCASSLPLDLSTDTQYFGPGTRLTVL.

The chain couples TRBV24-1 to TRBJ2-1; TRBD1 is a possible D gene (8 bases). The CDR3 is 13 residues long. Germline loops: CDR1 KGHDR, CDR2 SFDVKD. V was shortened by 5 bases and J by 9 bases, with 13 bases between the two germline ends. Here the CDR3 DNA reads TGTGCCACCAGTGGAACAGGGGGGGGTGAGCAGTTCTTC. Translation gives CATSGTGGGEQFF.

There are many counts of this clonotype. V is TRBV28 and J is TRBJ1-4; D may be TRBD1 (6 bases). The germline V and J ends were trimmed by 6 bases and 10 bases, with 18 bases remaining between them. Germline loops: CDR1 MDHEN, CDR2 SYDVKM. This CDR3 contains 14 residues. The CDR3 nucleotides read TGTGCCAGCAGACCTACAGGGCAGAATCTAAAACTGTTTTTT. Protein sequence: CASRPTGQNLKLFF.

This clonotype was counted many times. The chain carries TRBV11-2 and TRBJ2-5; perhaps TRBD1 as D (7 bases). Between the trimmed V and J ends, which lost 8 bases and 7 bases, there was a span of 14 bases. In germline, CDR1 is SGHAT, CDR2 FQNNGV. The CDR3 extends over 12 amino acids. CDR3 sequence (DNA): TGTGCCAGCCGAAGGCAGGGGGGGACCCAGTACTTC. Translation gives CASRRQGGTQYF.

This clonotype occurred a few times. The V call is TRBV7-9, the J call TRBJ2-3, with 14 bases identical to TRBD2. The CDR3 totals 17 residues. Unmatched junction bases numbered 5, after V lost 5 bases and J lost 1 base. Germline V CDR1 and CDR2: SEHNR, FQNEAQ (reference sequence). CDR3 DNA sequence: TGTGCCAGCAGCCAAGGGACTAGCGGGGGAGGCACAGATACGCAGTATTTT. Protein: CASSQGTSGGGTDTQYF.

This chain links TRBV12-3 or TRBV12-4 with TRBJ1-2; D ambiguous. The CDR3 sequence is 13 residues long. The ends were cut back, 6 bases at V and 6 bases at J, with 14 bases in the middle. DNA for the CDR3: TGTGCCAGCAGCCCCCCGAGGCGGAATGGCTACACCTTC. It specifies CASSPPRRNGYTF.